The 31 T cell receptor beta chains reported below all come from one sample, sequenced in a study of blood T cell repertoires in COVID-19. Produced via immunoSEQ multiplex PCR; TCRdb's table is partial and in-frame only. Here the sample spans approximately 220,000 clones, approximately 90% being singletons. Sequencing was performed on PBMCs or T cells enriched from blood (not recorded which). These receptors came from a woman younger than 45 who had recovered from COVID-19.

This rearrangement joins TRBV5-8 to TRBJ2-7; 8 nucleotides match TRBD1. The germline V gene has CDR1 SGHTS and CDR2 YDEGEE. The V segment lost 0 bases and the J segment 3 bases; nucleotides outside the gene matches: 11. The CDR3 covers 17 residues. CDR3 nucleotides: TGTGCCAGCAGCTTGGAACTGGGGACAGGACTTGGCTACGAGCAGTACTTC. Protein sequence: CASSLELGTGLGYEQYF.

The J gene is TRBJ1-2, the V gene TRBV25-1; D not resolved. The CDR3 spans 13 residues. Trimming pared 4 bases from V and 5 bases from J, leaving 11 bases between. Germline CDR1 MGHDK, CDR2 SYGVNS. This CDR3 reads CASSASGGYGYTF. DNA for the CDR3: TGTGCCAGCAGTGCGTCGGGTGGGTATGGCTACACCTTC.

This chain links TRBV5-1 with TRBJ1-2; 8 nucleotides agree with TRBD1. The CDR3 runs to 14 residues. With 1 base clipped from V and 5 bases from J, the junction kept 4 bases outside the gene matches. Germline CDR1 and CDR2: SGHRS and YFSETQ. The CDR3: CASSLQGAVYGYTF. For the CDR3, the DNA is TGCGCCAGCAGCTTGCAGGGGGCTGTATATGGCTACACCTTC. The full variable domain, completed using reference TRBV5-1 and TRBJ1-2, is KAGVTQTPRYLIKTRGQQVTLSCSPISGHRSVSWYQQTPGQGLQFLFEYFSETQRNKGNFPGRFSGRQFSNSRSEMNVSTLELGDSALYLCASSLQGAVYGYTFGSGTRLTVV.

The gene calls are TRBV10-3 and TRBJ2-7; D may be TRBD1 (6 bases). V was cut by 5 bases and J by 3 bases, with 14 bases left in between. The CDR3 is 14 amino acids. Looked up from germline, CDR1 is ENHRY and CDR2 is SYGVKD. The CDR3 DNA is TGTGCCATCAGTCCGGGACACGATCTCTACGAGCAGTACTTC. Its translation is CAISPGHDLYEQYF.

CDR3 sequence: CASGGSVNTGELFF. CDR3 bases: TGTGCCAGCGGAGGCTCCGTGAACACCGGGGAGCTGTTTTTT. The gene calls are TRBV3-1 (or the pseudogene TRBV3-2) and TRBJ2-2; D perhaps matches TRBD2 (5 bases). Germline V CDR1 and CDR2: LGHDT, YNNKEL (reference sequence). The CDR3 has 14 residues. V was pared by 8 bases and J by 1 base, with 11 bases between.

The chain has TRBV2 and TRBJ2-5; D not resolved. The CDR3 runs 14 residues. Trimming removed 2 bases at V and 0 bases at J, with 7 bases between. Germline V gene data show CDR1 as SNHLY and CDR2 as FYNNEI. CDR3 coding DNA: TGTGCCAGCAGTGAAACAGATTACCAAGAGACCCAGTACTTC. It codes for CASSETDYQETQYF.

The rearrangement joins TRBV4-3 to TRBJ1-3; 8 positions match TRBD1. Trimming cost V 1 base and J 4 bases; bases outside gene matches: 9. Germline V CDR1 and CDR2: LGHNA, YSLEER. The CDR3 has 17 residues. In nucleotides, the CDR3 is TGCGCCAGCAGCCAAGCGGGGACAGGACGAGCGGGAAACACCATATATTTT. Translating it yields CASSQAGTGRAGNTIYF.

This clone was seen once. V usage is TRBV19 and J usage is TRBJ2-3; TRBD1 might be the D (6 bases). This CDR3 comprises 13 residues. The V end was cut by 4 bases, the J end by 4 bases, with 9 bases between. Germline assignment: CDR1 LNHDA and CDR2 SQIVND (reference sequence). The CDR3 loop reads CASSSTGPDTQYF. CDR3 bases: TGTGCCAGTAGTAGCACAGGGCCAGATACGCAGTATTTT.

The chain links TRBV7-6 to TRBJ2-3; 9 nucleotides line up with TRBD2. This CDR3 spans 16 amino acids. Germline CDR1 SGHVS, CDR2 FNYEAQ. V lost 5 bases, J lost 0 bases, and 6 bases stayed unmatched. As DNA, the CDR3 is TGTGCCAGCAGCCCAGCGGGGGGACGTAGCACAGATACGCAGTATTTT. It is translated as CASSPAGGRSTDTQYF.

V gene TRBV11-2 combines with J gene TRBJ2-4, with TRBD1 matching over 7 bases. The V segment lost 1 base and the J segment 0 bases; nucleotides outside the gene matches: 9. The CDR3 totals 18 residues. Germline V gene sequence: CDR1 SGHAT, CDR2 FQNNGV. In DNA, the CDR3 is TGTGCCAGCAGCTTAGCAACGAGGGACAGATTAGCCAAAAACATTCAGTACTTC. Residues: CASSLATRDRLAKNIQYF.

The rearrangement uses TRBV15 and TRBJ2-5; D unclear. The ends were cut back, 1 base at V and 7 bases at J, with 13 bases in the middle. CDR1 is LNHNV and CDR2 is YYDKDF in the germline V gene (reference sequence). The CDR3 contains 14 residues. CDR3 loop: CATSRGDSLGTQYF. The CDR3 DNA reads as TGTGCCACCAGCAGAGGCGACTCACTGGGGACCCAGTACTTC.

V usage is TRBV5-4 and J usage is TRBJ1-4, with TRBD1 matching 7 bases. This CDR3 spans 16 amino acids. The trim removed 2 bases at V and 0 bases at J, leaving 4 bases unmatched. CDR1 is SGHNT, CDR2 YYREEE, per germline (reference sequence). Here the CDR3 reads CASSFRQGPTNEKLFF. The CDR3 nucleotides read TGTGCCAGCAGCTTCAGACAGGGTCCAACTAATGAAAAACTGTTTTTT.

The chain has TRBV4-1 and TRBJ1-2, with D hard to call. Trimming pared 0 bases from V and 5 bases from J, leaving 13 bases between. Germline V gene data show CDR1 as MGHRA and CDR2 as YSYEKL. This CDR3 has 15 amino acids. In DNA, the CDR3 is TGCGCCAGCAGCCAAGAAGGGCCCCGGGGATATGGCTACACCTTC. Residues: CASSQEGPRGYGYTF.

J is TRBJ2-5 and V is TRBV11-2, with D perhaps TRBD2 (7 bases). Germline CDR1 is SGHAT and CDR2 is FQNNGV. CDR3 length: 14 residues. Trimming shortened V by 3 bases and J by 4 bases, and 12 bases separated the two germline ends. DNA for the CDR3: TGTGCCAGCAGCTTCGTAGGGGGGGGAGAGACCCAGTACTTC. Amino acid sequence: CASSFVGGGETQYF.

The V call is TRBV6-5, the J call TRBJ2-1; TRBD2 aligns across 15 bases. With 4 bases clipped from V and 10 bases from J, the junction kept 5 bases outside the gene matches. Germline values: CDR1 MNHEY, CDR2 SVGAGI. The CDR3 has 15 amino acids. The CDR3 here is CASSWTSGGVGEQFF. The DNA for the CDR3 is TGTGCCAGCAGTTGGACTAGCGGGGGGGTAGGGGAGCAGTTCTTC.

CDR3 amino acids: CAISRLAQRNEQFF. The CDR3 bases are TGTGCCATCAGCCGACTAGCGCAAAGGAATGAGCAGTTCTTC. J is TRBJ2-1 and V is TRBV10-3, with 8 positions matching TRBD2. The germline gives CDR1 ENHRY, CDR2 SYGVKD. There are 14 residues in the CDR3. V shed 6 bases, J shed 7 bases, and the junction held 8 bases outside the gene matches.

The chain joins TRBV20-1 to TRBJ1-6; D unresolved. The V and J ends lost 3 bases and 9 bases respectively, with 9 bases between them. CDR1 and CDR2 (germline): DFQATT, SNEGSKA (reference sequence). The CDR3 extends over 12 amino acids. The CDR3 DNA sequence: TGCAGTGCTAGTCCCGCTACTTCACCCCTCCACTTT. This encodes CSASPATSPLHF.

CDR3 in DNA: TGTGCCACCAGCAGTACAGGGGGCCTGAACGAGCAGTACTTC. Amino acids: CATSSTGGLNEQYF. The rearrangement uses TRBV15 and TRBJ2-7; 9 bases are a match to TRBD1. CDR1 and CDR2 from the germline V gene are LNHNV and YYDKDF (reference sequence). This CDR3 contains 14 residues. V gave up 3 bases and J gave up 5 bases; unmatched junction bases: 5.

The V gene is TRBV7-8, the J gene TRBJ2-6, with TRBD1 identical over 7 bases. The CDR3 totals 17 residues. Germline V gene lookup returns CDR1 SGHVS and CDR2 FQNEAQ. The V and J ends lost 1 base and 2 bases, in that order; junction bases with no gene match: 5. The CDR3 region is CASSLVQGVAGANVLTF. As DNA, the CDR3 is TGTGCCAGCAGCTTAGTTCAGGGGGTAGCTGGGGCCAACGTCCTGACTTTC.

The rearrangement links TRBV14 to TRBJ1-2; no clear D gene. CDR3 length equals 14 residues. V was clipped by 3 bases and J by 1 base, with 9 bases between them. Germline V CDR1 and CDR2: SGHDN, FVKESK. The CDR3 protein is CASSHRRDNYGYTF. The CDR3 nucleotides are TGTGCCAGCAGCCATCGGAGGGATAACTATGGCTACACCTTC.

The chain combines TRBV12-3 or TRBV12-4 with TRBJ2-1; D is unresolved. This CDR3 contains 11 residues. Trimming left V 7 bases short and J 7 bases short, with 8 bases between. The CDR3 region is CASMFLNEQFF. The DNA of the CDR3 is TGTGCCAGCATGTTTCTTAATGAGCAGTTCTTC.

V gene TRBV6-5 combines with J gene TRBJ2-1; D gene unclear. Germline V CDR1 and CDR2: MNHEY, SVGAGI. V was trimmed by 10 bases and J by 7 bases, leaving 23 bases between them. The CDR3 totals 15 residues. CDR3 DNA sequence: TGTGCCACCTACCGACTCGATTCCGCTACAAATGAGCAGTTCTTC. Amino acid sequence: CATYRLDSATNEQFF.

The chain uses TRBV5-5 and TRBJ1-4, with 7 bases that match TRBD1. The germline V gene encodes CDR1 SGHKS and CDR2 YYEKEE (reference sequence). The CDR3 has 13 amino acids. With V trimmed by 0 bases and J by 13 bases, 6 bases remained unmatched. The CDR3 region has the DNA TGTGCCAGCAGCTTGGAAGGGGGCTGGGGACTGTTTTTT. Protein: CASSLEGGWGLFF.

The V call is TRBV15, the J call TRBJ2-1; possibly TRBD2 for D (6 bases). CDR1 and CDR2 from the germline V gene are LNHNV and YYDKDF (reference sequence). V was cut by 1 base and J by 6 bases, with 10 bases left in between. CDR3 size: 14 residues. CDR3: CATSRVGTSNEQFF. CDR3 coding DNA: TGTGCCACCAGCAGAGTCGGGACTTCCAATGAGCAGTTCTTC.

The gene calls are TRBV12-3 or TRBV12-4 and TRBJ2-7, with D hard to call. The V and J ends lost 5 bases and 4 bases respectively, with 9 bases between them. This CDR3 has 12 amino acids. CDR3 DNA: TGTGCCAGCAGTCTAAATGTTTACGAGCAGTACTTC. It yields the protein CASSLNVYEQYF.

The chain uses TRBV19 and TRBJ1-1; tentatively, D is TRBD1 (6 bases). The V gene's germline CDR1 is LNHDA and CDR2 SQIVND (reference sequence). Trimming took 7 bases from V and 0 from J, leaving 15 bases between them. This CDR3 is 15 amino acids long. For the CDR3, the DNA is TGTGCCAGTAAGCCGGGACAAAGGATGAACACTGAAGCTTTCTTT. This encodes CASKPGQRMNTEAFF.

The chain is built from TRBV7-2 and TRBJ1-2, with D possibly TRBD1 on 6 matching bases. The length of the CDR3 is 14 residues. Deletions cut 6 bases from V and 8 bases from J, with 19 bases between. Germline CDR1 reads SGHTA; CDR2 reads FQGNSA. The CDR3 loop reads CASRMDRSQEGYTF. CDR3 nucleotides: TGTGCCAGCAGGATGGACAGATCCCAGGAGGGCTACACCTTC. Filled out from reference TRBV7-2 and TRBJ1-2, the complete variable domain reads GAGVSQSPSNKVTEKGKDVELRCDPISGHTALYWYRQSLGQGLEFLIYFQGNSAPDKSGLPSDRFSAERTGGSVSTLTIQRTQQEDSAVYLCASRMDRSQEGYTFGSGTRLTVV.

V is TRBV19 and J is TRBJ1-2; the match to TRBD1 covers 8 bases. The CDR3 is 15 amino acids. Trimming took 6 bases from V and 5 from J; bases not matched to a gene: 11. Germline values: CDR1 LNHDA, CDR2 SQIVND (reference sequence). The CDR3: CASRSPTGDVYGYTF. CDR3 coding DNA: TGTGCCAGTAGGAGTCCGACAGGGGACGTTTATGGCTACACCTTC.

The rearrangement joins TRBV24-1 to TRBJ2-7; D is uncertain. The germline gives CDR1 KGHDR, CDR2 SFDVKD. The CDR3 runs 17 residues. Trimming left V 3 bases short and J 6 bases short, with 23 bases between. The CDR3 spells CATSDRLSAVHPGEQYF. In nucleotides, the CDR3 is TGTGCCACCAGTGATAGGTTGTCGGCAGTTCATCCAGGCGAGCAGTACTTC.

V and J are TRBV9 and TRBJ1-3, with a possible D match to TRBD1 (6 bases). The V gene lost 3 bases and the J gene lost 7 bases, with 17 bases spanning the gap. CDR3 size: 15 residues. The germline CDR1 and CDR2 sequences are SGDLS and YYNGEE. This CDR3 is CASSGSGQLANTIYF. The CDR3 region has the DNA TGTGCCAGCAGCGGATCGGGACAACTTGCGAACACCATATATTTT.

This chain connects TRBV14 to TRBJ2-5, with 12 bases identical to TRBD1. J gave up 5 bases and V 2 bases, and 3 bases lay outside the gene matches. The CDR3 sequence is 15 residues long. Germline CDR1 is SGHDN and CDR2 is FVKESK. CDR3 loop: CASSQPGTGGETQYF. Here the CDR3 DNA reads TGTGCCAGCAGCCAACCCGGGACAGGGGGCGAGACCCAGTACTTC.